Listed here are 17 T cell receptor beta chains from one sample, sequenced in a study of post-analysis software for immune sequencing data. Unique molecular identifiers had been added to the TCR beta cDNA libraries. One entry per CDR3 protein, called by TCRdb with MiXCR from the PCR reads. The data show roughly 730,000 distinct CDR3 sequences, 25% to 30% seen once. Study results and caveats: When patients were compared with controls, a handful of TRBV segments were more frequent, TRBV5-6, TRBV5-1 and TRBV20-1 among them.

Their target antigens are unknown. The sample consisted of blood. The origin of the receptors is a girl aged 5-17 years with multiple sclerosis.

This chain joins TRBV7-9 and TRBJ1-2, with D uncertain. This CDR3 has 12 residues. The germline V gene encodes CDR1 SEHNR and CDR2 FQNEAQ (reference sequence). The V gene lost 6 bases and the J gene lost 4 bases, with 9 bases spanning the gap. CDR3 loop: CASRTDFYGYTF. DNA of the CDR3: TGTGCCAGCAGGACGGACTTCTATGGCTACACCTTC.

The chain has TRBV18 and TRBJ1-5, with a weak D call TRBD1 (5 bases). V was pared by 2 bases and J by 3 bases, with 14 bases between. Germline CDR1 KGHSH, CDR2 LQKENI. The length of the CDR3 is 16 residues. CDR3 amino acids: CASSPNNGGANQPQHF. CDR3 nucleotides: TGTGCCAGCTCACCAAACAATGGGGGTGCCAATCAGCCCCAGCATTTT.

This chain joins TRBV7-2 and TRBJ1-1; a weak D match, TRBD1 (5 bases). This CDR3 comprises 17 residues. CDR1 and CDR2 from the germline V gene are SGHTA and FQGNSA. Trimming stripped 5 bases from V and 1 base from J, with 20 bases between. The CDR3: CASSQHAAGRGNTEAFF. DNA of the CDR3: TGTGCCAGCAGCCAACACGCGGCAGGGCGGGGGAACACTGAAGCTTTCTTT. Full variable domain (outside the CDR3, taken from reference TRBV7-2 and TRBJ1-1): GAGVSQSPSNKVTEKGKDVELRCDPISGHTALYWYRQSLGQGLEFLIYFQGNSAPDKSGLPSDRFSAERTGGSVSTLTIQRTQQEDSAVYLCASSQHAAGRGNTEAFFGQGTRLTVV.

The table lists this clonotype with a few counts. J is TRBJ2-1 and V is TRBV7-9, with TRBD2 matching over 8 bases. This CDR3 is built from 14 residues. V shed 4 bases, J shed 7 bases, and the junction held 6 bases outside the gene matches. CDR1 is SEHNR, CDR2 FQNEAQ, per germline (reference sequence). CDR3 in amino acids: CASSSAAGGNEQFF. For the CDR3, the DNA is TGTGCCAGCAGCTCCGCGGCGGGGGGAAATGAGCAGTTCTTC.

This chain connects TRBV7-2 to TRBJ2-7; TRBD2 agrees at 14 bases. The CDR3 is made up of 16 amino acids. The germline CDR1 and CDR2 sequences are SGHTA and FQGNSA. V was clipped by 4 bases and J by 6 bases; unmatched bases: 8. Here the CDR3 DNA reads TGTGCCAGCAGCTCCAGACTAGCGGGAGGGTTTCTCGAGCAGTACTTC. Encoded protein: CASSSRLAGGFLEQYF.

The chain links TRBV5-1 to TRBJ2-7; TRBD2 aligns across 8 bases. Germline CDR1 and CDR2: SGHRS and YFSETQ. CDR3 length equals 14 residues. The J segment lost 2 bases and the V segment lost 1 base, leaving 2 bases of the junction unmatched. The CDR3 sequence: CASSLQRETYEQYF. CDR3 nucleotides: TGCGCCAGCAGCTTGCAGCGGGAGACCTACGAGCAGTACTTC.

This clonotype was seen only a few times. V usage is TRBV11-2 and J usage is TRBJ1-5; D not resolved. Germline V lookup: CDR1 SGHAT, CDR2 FQNNGV. There are 13 residues in the CDR3. Trimming took 2 bases from V and 7 from J, leaving 9 bases between them. The CDR3 loop is CASSLSTGQPQHF. The CDR3, as DNA: TGTGCCAGCAGCTTATCCACTGGGCAGCCCCAGCATTTT.

As regards this clonotype: Its ends do not fully match the called genes, so a read error is possible. The genes are TRBV6-6 and TRBJ1-6; D may be TRBD1 (5 bases). This CDR3 spans 15 amino acids. CDR1 is MNHNY and CDR2 is SVGAGI in the germline V gene (reference sequence). The CDR3 nucleotides read TGTGCCAGCAGTTACCCCCAGGGAGGGAATTCACCCCCCCACTTT. The encoded protein is CASSYPQGGNSPPHF.

This clonotype was found a few times. The V call is TRBV5-6, the J call TRBJ2-7; 8 bases are a match to TRBD1. After removal of 0 bases from V and 3 bases from J, the junction contained 5 bases not matched to a gene. Looked up from germline, CDR1 is SGHDT and CDR2 is YYEEEE. This CDR3 has 15 residues. The CDR3 bases are TGTGCCAGCAGCTTGGCGGGACAGGAGTACTACGAGCAGTACTTC. It encodes CASSLAGQEYYEQYF.

The gene calls are TRBV5-1 and TRBJ1-2, with a tentative D call TRBD1 (6 bases). V lost 3 bases, J lost 5 bases, and 17 bases lay in between. The CDR3 is made up of 15 amino acids. Germline assignment: CDR1 SGHRS and CDR2 YFSETQ. CDR3 residues: CASSSTGQGHYGYTF. CDR3 bases: TGCGCCAGCAGCTCGACGGGACAAGGTCATTATGGCTACACCTTC.

The chain joins TRBV20-1 to TRBJ1-5; 12 bases match TRBD1. There are 15 residues in the CDR3. The germline V gene has CDR1 DFQATT and CDR2 SNEGSKA (reference sequence). V dropped 2 bases and J dropped 8; count of bases not matched to a gene: 7. The CDR3 sequence is CSARPGQGAVEPQHF. CDR3 coding DNA: TGCAGTGCTAGACCGGGACAGGGGGCGGTTGAGCCCCAGCATTTT.

This clonotype has a handful of counts. The chain has TRBV7-2 and TRBJ1-5, with D perhaps matching TRBD1 (6 bases). The V and J ends lost 3 bases and 7 bases respectively, with 13 bases between them. Germline assignment: CDR1 SGHTA and CDR2 FQGNSA. CDR3 size: 14 residues. The CDR3 nucleotides read TGTGCCAGCAGCTTGGAGGCAGACAGGCAGCCCCAGCATTTT. Amino acid sequence: CASSLEADRQPQHF.

J is TRBJ2-1 and V is TRBV20-1; TRBD1 might be the D (5 bases). This CDR3 has 14 residues. The V end lost 0 bases, the J end lost 5 bases, and 11 bases lay between the germline ends. Per germline, CDR1 DFQATT and CDR2 SNEGSKA (reference sequence). The DNA of the CDR3 is TGCAGTGCTAGAGAGGGTGGCAGGGACAATGAGCAGTTCTTC. Protein product: CSAREGGRDNEQFF.

This clonotype has ten or more counts. The chain uses TRBV6-6 and TRBJ2-5; D is ambiguous. This CDR3 region has 13 residues. Germline-derived CDR1 and CDR2 are MNHNY and SVGAGI (reference sequence). The V and J ends lost 5 bases and 4 bases respectively, with 11 bases between them. The CDR3 DNA is TGTGCCAGCAGTCCCCCGGGCGGAGAGACCCAGTACTTC. The encoded protein is CASSPPGGETQYF.

J is TRBJ1-2 and V is TRBV2; D ambiguous. The ends were cut back, 10 bases at V and 0 bases at J, with 18 bases in the middle. Germline CDR1 is SNHLY and CDR2 is FYNNEI. The CDR3 length is 15 residues. CDR3 residues: CAIPVGRIPNYGYTF. The CDR3 bases are TGTGCCATCCCGGTCGGGCGGATCCCTAACTATGGCTACACCTTC.

V usage is TRBV10-2 and J usage is TRBJ2-7; a weak D match, TRBD2 (6 bases). This CDR3 contains 14 residues. V was clipped by 4 bases and J by 3 bases, with 13 bases between them. Germline CDR1 and CDR2: WSHSY and SAAADI. The CDR3 nucleotides are TGCGCCAGCAGTGTAACTGTCGGGAGCTACGAGCAGTACTTC. Residues: CASSVTVGSYEQYF.

This rearrangement joins TRBV27 to TRBJ1-5, with TRBD1 identical over 7 bases. Unmatched junction bases numbered 5, after V lost 2 bases and J lost 4 bases. The CDR3 extends over 15 amino acids. Germline CDR1 and CDR2: MNHEY and SMNVEV (reference sequence). This CDR3 reads CASSLQQGSNQPQHF. CDR3 in DNA: TGTGCCAGCAGTTTACAACAGGGGTCAAATCAGCCCCAGCATTTT.